These 30 T cell receptor beta chains were all obtained from the same sample, sequenced in a study of beta chain features in type 1 diabetes. General study points: Moderately but significantly shorter TCRB CDR3s were found in Type 1 diabetes patients in all four CD4+ subsets.

Sequencing targeted expressed TCRB transcripts, as all isolated RNA had been reverse transcribed. Here immunoSEQ multiplex PCR was the method, and the copy in TCRdb shows in-frame clones only, minus some. Of 500,000 to 650,000 clones in the sample, roughly an eighth were seen once. The antigens of these receptors remain unknown. The specimen sequenced was naive CD4+ T cells from blood. The receptor source for this set is a man aged 30 to 39 with type 1 diabetes.

This clone was recorded a few times. CDR3 residues: CASSEAYEQYF. CDR3 DNA sequence: TGTGCCAGCAGTGAAGCTTACGAGCAGTACTTC. This chain uses TRBV2 with TRBJ2-5; D is undetermined. The DNA end favors TRBJ2-7, so the J call may be wrong. The CDR3 contains 11 residues. In germline, CDR1 is SNHLY, CDR2 FYNNEI.

The chain employs TRBV5-1 and TRBJ2-3; TRBD2 aligns across 11 bases. V lost 4 bases and J lost 4; bases outside the gene matches: 11. CDR1 is SGHRS and CDR2 is YFSETQ in the germline V gene. The CDR3 has 17 amino acids. The CDR3 DNA is TGCGCCAGCAGCCGAGGGGCCGGGACTAGCGGTTCAGATACGCAGTATTTT. Amino acid sequence: CASSRGAGTSGSDTQYF.

There are a few counts of this clone. This chain joins TRBV11-2 and TRBJ2-5, with TRBD1 matching over 9 bases. The CDR3 has 15 amino acids. The V segment lost 2 bases and the J segment 4 bases; nucleotides outside the gene matches: 5. Germline CDR1 is SGHAT and CDR2 is FQNNGV. The CDR3, as DNA: TGTGCCAGCAGCTTACGGACAGGGGCGGCAGAGACCCAGTACTTC. This codes for CASSLRTGAAETQYF.

In its sample, this clone was seen a few times. The chain couples TRBV7-6 to TRBJ2-3; no reliable D call. V lost 2 bases and J lost 2, with 5 bases in between. The CDR3 is 13 residues long. Per germline, CDR1 SGHVS and CDR2 FNYEAQ. For the CDR3, the DNA is TGTGCCAGCAGCTTATCCCTCACAGATACGCAGTATTTT. This codes for CASSLSLTDTQYF.

This clone was counted a few times. The chain recombines TRBV15 with TRBJ2-2, with a possible D match to TRBD1 (6 bases). V was clipped by 3 bases and J by 2 bases, with 13 bases between them. CDR1 is LNHNV and CDR2 is YYDKDF in the germline V gene (reference sequence). There are 16 residues in the CDR3. CDR3 sequence reads: CATSRADRSNTGELFF. CDR3 coding DNA: TGTGCCACCAGCAGGGCGGACAGATCAAACACCGGGGAGCTGTTTTTT.

This clone was seen a handful of times. Additional DNA sequences in this sample encode the identical CDR3. The genes are TRBV6-5 and TRBJ2-5; 7 bases align to TRBD2. The CDR3 has 14 amino acids. CDR1 is MNHEY and CDR2 is SVGAGI in the germline V gene. Trimming removed 2 bases from V and 1 base from J; junction bases left unmatched: 1. The CDR3 bases are TGTGCCAGCAGTTACGGGAGGGGCCAAGAGACCCAGTACTTC. Protein product: CASSYGRGQETQYF.

To note about this clone: Other DNA sequences in the same sample also yield this CDR3. The V and J genes are TRBV27 and TRBJ2-3, with D maybe TRBD2 (6 bases). The V end was cut by 6 bases, the J end by 8 bases, with 9 bases between. Germline V gene sequence: CDR1 MNHEY, CDR2 SMNVEV (reference sequence). CDR3 length: 11 amino acids. The CDR3 sequence is CASSLGGTQYF. CDR3 in DNA: TGTGCCAGCAGCCTGGGGGGTACGCAGTATTTT.

This clone has a handful of counts. The gene calls are TRBV7-2 and TRBJ2-5; D is perhaps TRBD2 (5 bases). Trimming stripped 4 bases from V and 0 bases from J, with 15 bases between. The germline V gene has CDR1 SGHTA and CDR2 FQGNSA. The CDR3 contains 16 residues. CDR3 loop: CASSSYSEKYQETQYF. The DNA for the CDR3 is TGTGCCAGCAGCTCGTATAGCGAGAAGTACCAAGAGACCCAGTACTTC.

V gene TRBV18 combines with J gene TRBJ2-7; 11 bases line up with TRBD2. The V segment lost 5 bases and the J segment 4 bases; nucleotides outside the gene matches: 10. The CDR3 is 16 residues long. CDR1 is KGHSH and CDR2 is LQKENI in the germline V gene. CDR3 DNA: TGTGCCAGCTCATCGCAGACTAGCGGGAACCTTTACGAGCAGTACTTC. It yields the protein CASSSQTSGNLYEQYF.

The V gene is TRBV6-6, the J gene TRBJ2-5; D may correspond to TRBD1 or TRBD2 (5 bases each). CDR1 and CDR2 (germline): MNHNY, SVGAGI (reference sequence). This CDR3 is 15 amino acids long. Trimming pared 5 bases from V and 3 bases from J, leaving 16 bases between. The CDR3 sequence: CASSLNRDREETQYF. CDR3 nucleotides: TGTGCCAGCAGTCTAAACCGGGACCGAGAAGAGACCCAGTACTTC.

In this sample, this clone turned up a few times. This chain connects TRBV27 to TRBJ1-2, with 9 bases lining up with TRBD1. The V segment lost 6 bases and the J segment 7 bases; nucleotides outside the gene matches: 3. CDR3 length: 12 residues. Germline values: CDR1 MNHEY, CDR2 SMNVEV (reference sequence). CDR3 in amino acids: CASRGQGGGYTF. For the CDR3, the DNA is TGTGCCAGCAGGGGACAGGGTGGTGGCTACACCTTC.

V usage is TRBV7-2 and J usage is TRBJ2-3; 9 nucleotides match TRBD1. This CDR3 comprises 16 residues. The trim removed 7 bases at V and 1 base at J, leaving 9 bases unmatched. The germline gives CDR1 SGHTA, CDR2 FQGNSA. CDR3 coding DNA: TGTGCCAGCACCCGTAGAGGGGACAGGGGCACAGATACGCAGTATTTT. This encodes CASTRRGDRGTDTQYF.

Notes on this clone: The same CDR3 arises from other DNA sequences in this sample as well. V is TRBV30 and J is TRBJ1-4; tentative D call: TRBD1 (6 bases). Per the germline V gene, CDR1 is GTSNPN and CDR2 is SVGIG (reference sequence). CDR3 length equals 13 residues. The ends were cut back, 0 bases at V and 8 bases at J, with 10 bases in the middle. CDR3: CAWSVGGSEKLFF. CDR3 sequence (DNA): TGTGCCTGGAGTGTGGGGGGCTCGGAAAAACTGTTTTTT.

This clone has just a few counts. The chain recombines TRBV28 with TRBJ2-7, with 7 bases fitting TRBD1. CDR1 is MDHEN and CDR2 is SYDVKM in the germline V gene. The CDR3 extends over 13 amino acids. J lost 3 bases, V lost 8 bases, and 7 bases had no gene match. The CDR3 bases are TGTGCCAGCGGGAAGGGACAGCTCTACGAGCAGTACTTC. This gives the protein CASGKGQLYEQYF.

This clone was observed a few times. The chain combines TRBV9 with TRBJ2-3, with D maybe TRBD1 (6 bases). V was pared by 4 bases and J by 1 base, with 16 bases between. The germline gives CDR1 SGDLS, CDR2 YYNGEE. The length of the CDR3 is 16 residues. The CDR3 loop is CASSLTQGRGTDTQYF. The CDR3 bases are TGTGCCAGCAGCCTGACACAGGGCAGGGGCACAGATACGCAGTATTTT.

This rearrangement joins TRBV6-6 to TRBJ1-2; 7 bases are shared with TRBD1. V lost 6 bases and J lost 4; bases outside the gene matches: 8. This CDR3 has 14 amino acids. From germline, CDR1 is MNHNY and CDR2 SVGAGI (reference sequence). Written as DNA, the CDR3 is TGTGCCAGCAGCCGGGACAGCCCCCTCTATGGCTACACCTTC. It yields the protein CASSRDSPLYGYTF.

This clone was seen a few times. This chain links TRBV7-9 with TRBJ1-5, with TRBD1 matching 8 bases. This CDR3 is 14 amino acids long. After removal of 4 bases from V and 5 bases from J, the junction contained 4 bases not matched to a gene. Germline CDR1 and CDR2: SEHNR and FQNEAQ (reference sequence). CDR3: CASSWTGIHQPQHF. CDR3 DNA: TGTGCCAGCAGCTGGACAGGGATACATCAGCCCCAGCATTTT.

The table lists this clone with a few counts. The CDR3 nucleotides are TGTGCCAGCAGTGAAGGCAAAAACATTCAGTACTTC. It codes for CASSEGKNIQYF. The rearrangement uses TRBV2 and TRBJ2-4; no definite D call. Trimming took 1 base from V and 3 from J, leaving 1 base between them. The CDR3 extends over 12 amino acids. Looked up from germline, CDR1 is SNHLY and CDR2 is FYNNEI.

This clone was counted only a few times. This sequence joins TRBV9 and TRBJ1-3, with D possibly being TRBD1 (5 bases). This CDR3 contains 14 residues. V lost 1 base and J 4 bases, leaving 9 bases between the germline ends. The germline gives CDR1 SGDLS, CDR2 YYNGEE. DNA for the CDR3: TGTGCCAGCAGCGTAACAGGATCCGGAAACACCATATATTTT. Translating gives CASSVTGSGNTIYF.

Only a few counts were recorded for this clone. V usage is TRBV4-2 and J usage is TRBJ1-5; no definite D call. V dropped 2 bases and J dropped 0 bases, with 11 bases sitting between them. Germline V gene data show CDR1 as LGHNA and CDR2 as YNFKEQ. The CDR3 totals 16 residues. CDR3 loop: CASSQSTVNSNQPQHF. The CDR3 coding sequence is TGTGCCAGCAGCCAATCAACAGTGAATAGCAATCAGCCCCAGCATTTT.

This clone was observed a handful of times. This chain joins TRBV5-1 and TRBJ2-3; D may be TRBD1 (5 bases). The V and J ends lost 4 bases and 2 bases respectively, with 8 bases between them. Germline CDR1 reads SGHRS; CDR2 reads YFSETQ. The CDR3 spans 13 residues. As DNA, the CDR3 is TGCGCCAGCAGCGGGGCAACCACAGATACGCAGTATTTT. Its translation: CASSGATTDTQYF.

This clone has more than one count but fewer than ten. J is TRBJ1-4 and V is TRBV10-3; 8 nucleotides match TRBD1. The length of the CDR3 is 14 residues. Germline V CDR1 and CDR2: ENHRY, SYGVKD. The V and J ends lost 4 bases and 10 bases, in that order; junction bases with no gene match: 8. The DNA for the CDR3 is TGTGCCATCAGTGCGACAGGGGAGGGGGGAAAACTGTTTTTT. This translates into CAISATGEGGKLFF.

This clone was observed a few times. The CDR3 DNA is TGTGCCAGCAGCCCCAACCTGTCGGGGCACTATGGCTACACCTTC. The encoded protein is CASSPNLSGHYGYTF. The V and J genes are TRBV5-4 and TRBJ1-2; TRBD1 is a possible D gene (5 bases). Germline values: CDR1 SGHNT, CDR2 YYREEE (reference sequence). V gave up 4 bases and J gave up 3 bases, with 16 bases separating them. The CDR3 totals 15 residues.

This clone turned up a few times. This rearrangement joins TRBV30 to TRBJ2-3; tentatively, D is TRBD2 (6 bases). The V gene lost 0 bases and the J gene lost 5 bases, with 15 bases spanning the gap. The CDR3 runs to 15 residues. Germline CDR1 GTSNPN, CDR2 SVGIG (reference sequence). CDR3 loop: CAWSVASGSLDTQYF. In DNA, the CDR3 is TGTGCCTGGAGTGTGGCAAGCGGGTCTTTAGATACGCAGTATTTT.

The gene calls are TRBV14 and TRBJ2-7; no clear D. Germline V lookup: CDR1 SGHDN, CDR2 FVKESK. V lost 5 bases to trimming and J lost 0 bases, with 8 bases between them. The length of the CDR3 is 13 residues. CDR3 region: CASSEKNSYEQYF. CDR3 sequence (DNA): TGTGCCAGCAGCGAGAAGAACTCCTACGAGCAGTACTTC.

This clone was detected only a few times. This chain joins TRBV9 and TRBJ2-2; 9 bases are shared with TRBD1. From germline, CDR1 is SGDLS and CDR2 YYNGEE. The CDR3 contains 15 residues. Trimming at V came to 4 bases and at J to 4 bases, leaving 5 bases not matched to a gene. Written as DNA, the CDR3 is TGTGCCAGCAGCCCCCGACAGGGGGGCACCGGGGAGCTGTTTTTT. Its translation: CASSPRQGGTGELFF.

This clone turned up a few times. The V gene is TRBV2, the J gene TRBJ2-7, with 12 bases identical to TRBD2. CDR3 length equals 16 residues. Trimming removed 4 bases from V and 4 bases from J; junction bases left unmatched: 8. The germline V gene has CDR1 SNHLY and CDR2 FYNNEI. For the CDR3, the DNA is TGTGCCAGCAGTGGTTGGACTAGCGGGGCCCTGTACGAGCAGTACTTC. This translates into CASSGWTSGALYEQYF.

The chain uses TRBV9 and TRBJ1-4; D may be TRBD1 (5 bases). CDR1 and CDR2 (germline): SGDLS, YYNGEE. V dropped 0 bases and J dropped 5 bases, with 20 bases sitting between them. This CDR3 has 18 residues. CDR3 nucleotide sequence: TGTGCCAGCAGCGTAGCCCAAATCTCTAGAGGGGCAAATGAAAAACTGTTTTTT. It codes for CASSVAQISRGANEKLFF.

This chain joins TRBV2 and TRBJ2-3; D is unclear. This CDR3 is built from 11 residues. V was pared by 11 bases and J by 4 bases, with 10 bases between. Germline CDR1 reads SNHLY; CDR2 reads FYNNEI. CDR3 in DNA: TGTGCCTCGTCCCGCCCAGATACGCAGTATTTT. It encodes CASSRPDTQYF.

A few counts support this clone. V and J are TRBV19 and TRBJ1-2; D not resolved. The CDR3 loop spans 15 amino acids. Germline V CDR1 and CDR2: LNHDA, SQIVND (reference sequence). Trimming removed 3 bases at V and 4 bases at J, with 15 bases between. The CDR3 nucleotides are TGTGCCAGTAGTATTACCACAGTCCTGAGCTATGGCTACACCTTC. Amino acid sequence: CASSITTVLSYGYTF.